These T cell receptor beta chains were read from a single sample in a study of blood T cell repertoires in COVID-19. Generated by immunoSEQ multiplex PCR, the TCRdb table keeps only in-frame clones and is missing some. The profile covers 70,000 to 75,000 clones, with 80% to 90% appearing a single time and roughly 4.8% taken by the ten largest. Specimen: peripheral blood. Receptor source: a woman at least 80 years old with active or convalescent COVID-19. Both conserved end residues are part of each CDR3. The D gene is left open where the match is weak. Where a row states a size, it is once, few, many or the class of an expanded clone; other rows omit it.

d_call	v_call	clone_size	j_call	cdr3_nt	cdr3_aa
TRBD2	TRBV7-2	NA	TRBJ2-1	TGTGCCAGCACCTTTCAAAGTCGGGGGGGGTCCTACAATGAGCAGTTCTTC	CASTFQSRGGSYNEQFF
NA	TRBV2	few	TRBJ1-1	TGTGCCAGTTCAGGGGCTCCGGACACTGAAGCTTTCTTT	CASSGAPDTEAFF
NA	TRBV10-2	NA	TRBJ1-5	TGCGCCAGCTCACACGGAGATAGCAATCAGCCCCAGCATTTT	CASSHGDSNQPQHF
NA	TRBV3-1/TRBV3-2	NA	TRBJ2-5	TGTGCCAGCAGCCAAGAGTGGAGGGGGCAGGAGACCCAGTACTTC	CASSQEWRGQETQYF
TRBD1	TRBV11-3	NA	TRBJ2-5	TGTGCCAGCAGCGAATACCTGGACAGGTCCGAAGAGACCCAGTACTTC	CASSEYLDRSEETQYF
TRBD1	TRBV19	NA	TRBJ2-7	TGTGCCAGTAGTATCAGGCAGGGGGCTGGGGAGCAGTACTTC	CASSIRQGAGEQYF
NA	TRBV6-5	NA	TRBJ2-5	TGTGCCACCAGAGAGTACCAAGAGACCCAGTACTTC	CATREYQETQYF
TRBD1	TRBV9	once	TRBJ1-2	TGTGCCAGCAGCGTAGATAGACAGGGAGACTATGGCTACACCTTC	CASSVDRQGDYGYTF
TRBD1	TRBV9	NA	TRBJ2-7	TGTGCCAGCAGCTTGAGACAGGGGGCTTACGAGCAGTACTTC	CASSLRQGAYEQYF
TRBD2	TRBV28	NA	TRBJ2-1	TGTGCCAGCAGTCGTAGCGGGGGGAGAATCAATGAGCAGTTCTTC	CASSRSGGRINEQFF
NA	TRBV5-1	few	TRBJ1-1	TGCGCCAGCAGCTTGTTTCAGGAGAACACTGAAGCTTTCTTT	CASSLFQENTEAFF
TRBD1	TRBV3-1/TRBV3-2	NA	TRBJ1-4	TGTGCCAGCAGCTTAGATAGGAGGGGGCGAGAAAAACTGTTTTTT	CASSLDRRGREKLFF
NA	TRBV6-5	NA	TRBJ1-5	TGTGCCAGCAGGGGTCAGGGGTCGGGACAGCCCCAGCATTTT	CASRGQGSGQPQHF
TRBD1	TRBV6-5	NA	TRBJ2-1	TGTGCCAGCAGCACCGGGACAGGGAAAGTGGGTGAGCAGTTCTTC	CASSTGTGKVGEQFF
NA	TRBV28	few	TRBJ2-2	TGTGCCAGCAGTGTGCCGGGACTGAGTACCGGGGAGCTGTTTTTT	CASSVPGLSTGELFF
TRBD1	TRBV19	NA	TRBJ1-1	TGTGCCAGTAGTATCAGGGGGCAAGTTACTGAAGCTTTCTTT	CASSIRGQVTEAFF
TRBD2	TRBV24-1	NA	TRBJ2-4	TGTGCCACCAGTGATCCGGGACCTAGCGGGAGAGACATTCAGTACTTC	CATSDPGPSGRDIQYF
NA	TRBV19	NA	TRBJ1-4	TGTGCCAGTAGTACAGGGGCAACTAATGAAAAACTGTTTTTT	CASSTGATNEKLFF